This is a list of T cell receptor beta chains from one sample in a study of cytomegalovirus exposure and HLA in healthy donors. Generated by immunoSEQ multiplex PCR, the TCRdb table keeps only in-frame clones and is missing some. Of about 280,000 clones listed, 88% are singletons. Specimen: PBMCs. The receptors here all came from a woman younger than 30 in good health and CMV-seronegative. CDR3s include the opening cysteine and the closing phenylalanine or tryptophan. A D gene is named only where the DNA matches it firmly.

V,J,D,CDR3,DNA
TRBV28,TRBJ2-7,TRBD1,CASSFSGGRNEQYF,TGTGCCAGCAGTTTTTCAGGGGGCAGGAACGAGCAGTACTTC
TRBV29-1,TRBJ2-7,TRBD1,CSVGDSYEQYF,TGCAGCGTTGGGGACAGTTACGAGCAGTACTTC
TRBV6-1,TRBJ1-6,TRBD1,CASRSGTGYSPLHF,TGTGCCAGCCGGTCCGGGACAGGGTATTCACCCCTCCACTTT
TRBV9,TRBJ2-7,NA,CASSGARSYEQYF,TGTGCCAGCAGCGGAGCTCGCTCCTACGAGCAGTACTTC
TRBV2,TRBJ2-1,TRBD2,CASRGTRPYNEQFF,TGTGCCAGCAGAGGGACTAGACCCTACAATGAGCAGTTCTTC
TRBV5-1,TRBJ1-1,NA,CASSFYTGNTEAFF,TGCGCCAGCAGCTTTTATACAGGGAACACTGAAGCTTTCTTT
TRBV27,TRBJ1-1,NA,CASRPGGATEAFF,TGTGCCAGCAGGCCAGGCGGGGCGACTGAAGCTTTCTTT
TRBV6-1,TRBJ1-5,NA,CASSPTGGFGRPQHF,TGTGCCAGCAGTCCTACAGGAGGGTTCGGGCGGCCCCAGCATTTT
TRBV27,TRBJ2-1,NA,CASSFSVLRVPPTYNEQFF,TGTGCCAGCAGTTTCTCGGTACTTCGGGTCCCCCCTACCTACAATGAGCAGTTCTTC
TRBV18,TRBJ1-4,TRBD1,CASSPGTGAGEKLFF,TGTGCCAGCTCACCGGGGACAGGGGCCGGTGAAAAACTGTTTTTT
TRBV28,TRBJ1-2,TRBD1,CASGRQGAVWGYTF,TGTGCCAGCGGTAGACAGGGGGCAGTTTGGGGCTACACCTTC
TRBV7-8,TRBJ2-7,TRBD2,CASSALGGSSYEQYF,TGTGCCAGCAGCGCCCTCGGGGGGTCCTCCTACGAGCAGTACTTC